A single sample is the source of the 10 T cell receptor beta chains below, sequenced in a study of OX40 agonist ivuxolimab in advanced cancers. Here immunoSEQ multiplex PCR was the method, and the copy in TCRdb shows in-frame clones only, minus some. The table has 65,000 to 75,000 clones, about 83% seen once; the top ten hold about 5.9%. Sequences were derived from CD4+ or CD8+ T cells sorted from blood, sampled in a trial of the OX40 agonist ivuxolimab. The receptors derive from an adult with an advanced solid tumor such as melanoma, head and neck, liver or kidney cancer.

This chain uses TRBV11-2 with TRBJ1-2; unclear D gene. The CDR3 sequence is 14 residues long. The germline CDR1 and CDR2 sequences are SGHAT and FQNNGV. The germline V and J ends were trimmed by 6 bases and 2 bases, with 13 bases remaining between them. In DNA form, the CDR3 reads TGTGCCAGCAGTACTTACACGGACAACTATGGCTACACCTTC. Its translation is CASSTYTDNYGYTF.

This clone has just one count. The chain recombines TRBV30 with TRBJ2-5, with unresolved D. The germline V gene encodes CDR1 GTSNPN and CDR2 SVGIG (reference sequence). V lost 1 base and J 2 bases, leaving 5 bases between the germline ends. CDR3 length: 12 residues. The CDR3 DNA is TGTGCCTGGAGTGGGTCACAAGAGACCCAGTACTTC. This codes for CAWSGSQETQYF.

The chain couples TRBV6-6 to TRBJ1-2, with D maybe TRBD1 (5 bases). Between the trimmed V and J ends, which lost 8 bases and 0 bases, there was a span of 7 bases. The CDR3 runs to 12 residues. Germline lookup yields CDR1 MNHNY and CDR2 SVGAGI (reference sequence). The CDR3 protein is CASGAANYGYTF. The DNA of the CDR3 is TGTGCCAGCGGGGCCGCTAACTATGGCTACACCTTC.

V is TRBV5-6 and J is TRBJ2-3; possibly TRBD2 for D (6 bases). The CDR3 extends over 16 amino acids. The ends were cut back, 6 bases at V and 2 bases at J, with 19 bases in the middle. The V gene's germline CDR1 is SGHDT and CDR2 YYEEEE. Here the CDR3 DNA reads TGTGCCAGCACCTCACCTAAAGGAGGGGCCACAGATACGCAGTATTTT. This codes for CASTSPKGGATDTQYF.

The chain is built from TRBV27 and TRBJ2-3; TRBD1 or TRBD2 may be the D gene (5 bases each). The CDR3 totals 14 residues. Germline V gene lookup returns CDR1 MNHEY and CDR2 SMNVEV (reference sequence). V was cut by 1 base and J by 3 bases, with 8 bases left in between. CDR3 loop: CASSLWGSTDTQYF. CDR3 in DNA: TGTGCCAGCAGTTTATGGGGGTCTACAGATACGCAGTATTTT.

V usage is TRBV5-1 and J usage is TRBJ2-7, with TRBD2 as a possible D gene (6 bases). Looked up from germline, CDR1 is SGHRS and CDR2 is YFSETQ. The CDR3 runs to 14 residues. V was trimmed by 5 bases and J by 0 bases, leaving 12 bases between them. As DNA, the CDR3 is TGCGCCAGCAGGGCGGGACCCAGCTCCTACGAGCAGTACTTC. It codes for CASRAGPSSYEQYF.

The V and J genes are TRBV6-5 and TRBJ1-1; D call uncertain. The CDR3 consists of 14 residues. Germline assignment: CDR1 MNHEY and CDR2 SVGAGI. V was cut by 3 bases and J by 0 bases, with 8 bases left in between. The CDR3 nucleotides read TGTGCCAGCAGTTATGGACCCATGAACACTGAAGCTTTCTTT. This gives the protein CASSYGPMNTEAFF.

The chain combines TRBV11-1 with TRBJ1-2; maybe TRBD1 (6 bases). Germline values: CDR1 SGHAT, CDR2 FQDESV (reference sequence). V lost 6 bases and J lost 0, with 11 bases in between. CDR3 length: 14 amino acids. The CDR3 sequence: CASRGGFANYGYTF. CDR3 DNA sequence: TGTGCCAGCAGAGGGGGATTCGCTAACTATGGCTACACCTTC. Using reference TRBV11-1 and TRBJ1-2 for the parts outside the CDR3, the full variable domain is EAEVAQSPRYKITEKSQAVAFWCDPISGHATLYWYRQILGQGPELLVQFQDESVVDDSQLPKDRFSAERLKGVDSTLKIQPAELGDSAMYLCASRGGFANYGYTFGSGTRLTVV.

V and J are TRBV18 and TRBJ2-7; TRBD1 is a possible D gene (6 bases). Germline lookup yields CDR1 KGHSH and CDR2 LQKENI. Between the trimmed V and J ends, which lost 0 bases and 2 bases, there was a span of 11 bases. The CDR3 is 15 residues long. This CDR3 reads CASSPPGTSTYEQYF. As DNA, the CDR3 is TGTGCCAGCTCACCACCCGGGACATCTACCTACGAGCAGTACTTC.

This clone was seen ten or more times. V gene TRBV7-9 combines with J gene TRBJ2-3, with 7 bases fitting TRBD2. The V gene end was trimmed by 0 bases and the J gene end by 1 base; junction bases not matched to a gene: 7. Germline loops: CDR1 SEHNR, CDR2 FQNEAQ (reference sequence). The CDR3 loop spans 17 amino acids. The CDR3 bases are TGTGCCAGCAGCTTAGCGGGGTTCCGGGGGGGCACAGATACGCAGTATTTT. This gives the protein CASSLAGFRGGTDTQYF.